These T cell receptor beta chains were read from a single sample in a study of pediatric ulcerative colitis. Sequenced by immunoSEQ multiplex PCR; TCRdb stores in-frame clones only, minus some. The repertoire holds 57,000 or so clones, 85% to 90% seen once, with about 1.5% in the top ten. The sequencing input was blood. Receptor source: a boy younger than 18 who was a control in a study of pediatric ulcerative colitis. Both conserved end residues are part of each CDR3. A D gene is named only where the DNA matches it firmly. Clone size is stated in some rows and not others, as once, few, many or a class when expanded.

CDR3	DNA	V	D	J	size
CASSDWGTNEQFF	TGTGCCAGCAGTGACTGGGGGACCAATGAGCAGTTCTTC	TRBV6-4	.	TRBJ2-1	.
CASTSSPPGFNSPLHF	TGTGCCAGCACCTCCTCTCCGCCAGGGTTCAACTCACCCCTCCACTTT	TRBV7-3	.	TRBJ1-6	few
CASSEVFGTGDTGELFF	TGTGCCAGCAGTGAAGTTTTTGGGACAGGGGATACCGGGGAGCTGTTTTTT	TRBV6-1	TRBD1	TRBJ2-2	few
CASSYRSSEKLFF	TGTGCCAGCAGTTACCGAAGTAGTGAAAAACTGTTTTTT	TRBV6-6	.	TRBJ1-4	once
CASGLAGGTETQYF	TGCGCCAGCGGACTAGCGGGGGGGACAGAGACCCAGTACTTC	TRBV5-1	TRBD2	TRBJ2-5	.
CASSPKTSGGAGEQYF	TGTGCCAGCAGCCCCAAGACTAGCGGGGGGGCCGGGGAGCAGTACTTC	TRBV13	TRBD2	TRBJ2-5	.
CASSYRGHTEAFF	TGTGCCAGCAGTTACAGGGGACACACTGAAGCTTTCTTT	TRBV6-5	.	TRBJ1-1	.
CASSWTGNYNNEQFF	TGTGCCAGCAGCTGGACAGGGAACTACAATAATGAGCAGTTCTTC	TRBV13	TRBD1	TRBJ2-1	.
CASSFGTAYEQYF	TGTGCCAGCAGCTTTGGGACAGCCTACGAGCAGTACTTC	TRBV7-9	TRBD1	TRBJ2-7	.
CASNRVGPSAF	TGTGCCAGCAATAGGGTTGGGCCCAGCGCCTTC	TRBV2	.	TRBJ1-2	.
CASSPAGETQYF	TGTGCCAGCAGTCCGGCGGGAGAGACCCAGTACTTC	TRBV27	.	TRBJ2-5	.
CASSPYRIGGNEQFF	TGTGCCAGCAGTCCCTACCGGATCGGGGGGAATGAGCAGTTCTTC	TRBV2	TRBD2	TRBJ2-1	.
CASSQVIYEQFF	TGTGCCAGCAGTCAGGTAATCTATGAGCAGTTCTTC	TRBV28	.	TRBJ2-1	.
CASSLTEETQYF	TGTGCCAGCAGCTTGACAGAAGAGACCCAGTACTTC	TRBV11-2	.	TRBJ2-5	once
CASSPGQSGELFF	TGTGCCAGCAGTCCGGGGCAGTCCGGGGAGCTGTTTTTT	TRBV27	.	TRBJ2-2	.
CASSLAGGRLAKNIQYF	TGTGCCAGCAGCTTGGCCGGGGGGAGACTAGCCAAAAACATTCAGTACTTC	TRBV5-6	TRBD2	TRBJ2-4	few
CASSIHRGPGNTIYF	TGTGCCAGCAGCATCCACAGGGGGCCCGGAAACACCATATATTTT	TRBV9	TRBD1	TRBJ1-3	.
CASSLADRGSNTEAFF	TGTGCCAGCAGCTTGGCGGACAGGGGTTCGAACACTGAAGCTTTCTTT	TRBV5-8	TRBD1	TRBJ1-1	.
CASSLYGARTDTQYF	TGTGCCAGCAGCTTATACGGGGCCCGCACAGATACGCAGTATTTT	TRBV11-2	.	TRBJ2-3	once
CASRDRDRGSHTF	TGTGCCAGTAGAGACCGGGACAGGGGTTCGCACACCTTC	TRBV19	TRBD1	TRBJ1-2	.
CASTFGASGDGELFF	TGTGCCAGCACCTTTGGGGCTAGCGGGGACGGGGAGCTGTTTTTT	TRBV6-5	TRBD2	TRBJ2-2	.
CASSYDREGTGELFF	TGCGCCAGCAGCTACGACAGGGAGGGCACCGGGGAGCTGTTTTTT	TRBV4-3	.	TRBJ2-2	.
CASSLLGLDTGELFF	TGTGCCAGCAGCTTGCTGGGGTTAGACACCGGGGAGCTGTTTTTT	TRBV5-4	.	TRBJ2-2	.
CASSFSGPKSVGELFF	TGCGCCAGCAGCTTTAGCGGACCCAAGTCGGTCGGGGAGCTGTTTTTT	TRBV5-1	.	TRBJ2-2	.
CASSVSGGNTEAFF	TGTGCCAGCAGCGTATCGGGCGGGAACACTGAAGCTTTCTTT	TRBV9	.	TRBJ1-1	.
CASNKRTGNEQYF	TGTGCCAGCAATAAAAGAACAGGTAACGAGCAGTACTTC	TRBV6-5	.	TRBJ2-7	.
CASSPRTGYNEQFF	TGTGCCAGCAGCCCACGGACAGGCTACAATGAGCAGTTCTTC	TRBV9	TRBD1	TRBJ2-1	.
CASSSAGVGRRIQFF	TGTGCCAGCAGTTCCGCCGGTGTGGGACGGAGGATTCAGTTCTTC	TRBV28	.	TRBJ2-1	.